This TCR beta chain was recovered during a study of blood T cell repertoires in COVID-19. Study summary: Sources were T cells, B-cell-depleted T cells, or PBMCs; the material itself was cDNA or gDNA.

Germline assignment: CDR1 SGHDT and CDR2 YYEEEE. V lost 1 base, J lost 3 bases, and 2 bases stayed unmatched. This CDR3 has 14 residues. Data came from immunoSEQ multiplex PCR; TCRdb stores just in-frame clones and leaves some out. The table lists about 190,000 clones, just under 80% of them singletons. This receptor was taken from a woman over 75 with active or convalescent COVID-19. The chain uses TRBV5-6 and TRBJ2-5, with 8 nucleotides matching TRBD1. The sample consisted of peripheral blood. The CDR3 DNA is TGTGCCAGCAGCTTGAGGGACAGGAAAGAGACCCAGTACTTC. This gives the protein CASSLRDRKETQYF.